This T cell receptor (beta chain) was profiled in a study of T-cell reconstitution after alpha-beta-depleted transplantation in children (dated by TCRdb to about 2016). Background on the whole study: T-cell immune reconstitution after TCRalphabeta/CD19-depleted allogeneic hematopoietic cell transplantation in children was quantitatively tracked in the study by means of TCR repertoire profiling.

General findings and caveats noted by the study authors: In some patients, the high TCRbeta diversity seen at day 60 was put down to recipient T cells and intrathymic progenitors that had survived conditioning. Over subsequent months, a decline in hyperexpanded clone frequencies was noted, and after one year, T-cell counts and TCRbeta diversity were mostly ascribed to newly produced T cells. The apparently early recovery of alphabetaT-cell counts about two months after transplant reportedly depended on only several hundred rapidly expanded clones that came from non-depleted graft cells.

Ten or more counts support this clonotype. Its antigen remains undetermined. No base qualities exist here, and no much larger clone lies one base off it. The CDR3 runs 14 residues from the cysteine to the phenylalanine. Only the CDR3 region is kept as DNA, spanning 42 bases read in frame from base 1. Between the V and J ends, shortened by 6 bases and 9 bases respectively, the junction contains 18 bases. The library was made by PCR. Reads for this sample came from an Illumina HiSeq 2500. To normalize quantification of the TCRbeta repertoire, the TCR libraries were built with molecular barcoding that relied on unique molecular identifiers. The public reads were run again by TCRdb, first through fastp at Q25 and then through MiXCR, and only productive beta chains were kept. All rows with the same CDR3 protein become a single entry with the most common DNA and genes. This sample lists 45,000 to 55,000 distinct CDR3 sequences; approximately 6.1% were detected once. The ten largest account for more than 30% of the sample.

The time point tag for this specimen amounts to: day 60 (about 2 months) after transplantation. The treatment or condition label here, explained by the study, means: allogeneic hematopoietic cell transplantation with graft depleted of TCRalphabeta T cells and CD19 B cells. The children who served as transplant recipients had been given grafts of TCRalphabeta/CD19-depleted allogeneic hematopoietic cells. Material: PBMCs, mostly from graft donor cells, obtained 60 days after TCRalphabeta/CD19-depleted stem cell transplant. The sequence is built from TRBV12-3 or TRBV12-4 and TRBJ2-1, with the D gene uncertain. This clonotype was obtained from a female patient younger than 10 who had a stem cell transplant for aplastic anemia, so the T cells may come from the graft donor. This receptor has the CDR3 CASRYSDLVTEQFF. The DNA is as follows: TGTGCCAGCAGGTACAGTGATTTGGTTACTGAGCAGTTCTTC.